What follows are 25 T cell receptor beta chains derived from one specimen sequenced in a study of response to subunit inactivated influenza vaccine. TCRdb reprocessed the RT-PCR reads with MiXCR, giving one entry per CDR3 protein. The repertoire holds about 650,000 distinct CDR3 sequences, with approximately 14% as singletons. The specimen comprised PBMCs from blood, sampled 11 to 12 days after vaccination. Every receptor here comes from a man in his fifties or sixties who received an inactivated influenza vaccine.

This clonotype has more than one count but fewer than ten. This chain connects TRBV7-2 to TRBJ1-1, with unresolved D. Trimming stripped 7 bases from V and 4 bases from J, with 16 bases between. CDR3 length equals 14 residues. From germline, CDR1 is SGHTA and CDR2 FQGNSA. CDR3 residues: CASTQGRFTTEAFF. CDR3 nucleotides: TGTGCCAGCACCCAAGGACGTTTTACCACTGAAGCTTTCTTT.

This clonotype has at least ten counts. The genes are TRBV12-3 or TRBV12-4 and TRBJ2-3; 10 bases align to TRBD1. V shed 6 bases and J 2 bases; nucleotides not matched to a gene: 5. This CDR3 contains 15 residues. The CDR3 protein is CASSTGQGNTDTQYF. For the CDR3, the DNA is TGTGCCAGCAGCACGGGACAGGGGAACACAGATACGCAGTATTTT.

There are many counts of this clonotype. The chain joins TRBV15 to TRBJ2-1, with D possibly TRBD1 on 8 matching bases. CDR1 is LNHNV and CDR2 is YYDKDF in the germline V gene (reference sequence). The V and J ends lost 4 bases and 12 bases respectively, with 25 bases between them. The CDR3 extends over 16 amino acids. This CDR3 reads CATSTTNTYRGGTQFF. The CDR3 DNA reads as TGTGCCACCAGCACGACAAATACCTACAGGGGGGGAACGCAGTTCTTC.

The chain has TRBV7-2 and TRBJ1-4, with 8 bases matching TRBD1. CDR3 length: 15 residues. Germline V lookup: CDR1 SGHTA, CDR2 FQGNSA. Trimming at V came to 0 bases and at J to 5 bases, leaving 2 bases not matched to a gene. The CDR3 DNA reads TGTGCCAGCAGCTTAGCGTCAGGGGGCAATGAAAAACTGTTTTTT. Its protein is CASSLASGGNEKLFF.

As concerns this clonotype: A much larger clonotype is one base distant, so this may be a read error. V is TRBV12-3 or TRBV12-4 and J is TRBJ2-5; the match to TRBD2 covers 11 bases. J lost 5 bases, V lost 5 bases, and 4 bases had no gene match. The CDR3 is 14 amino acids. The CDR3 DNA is TGTGCCAGCAGTACTAGCGGGAGCTGGGAGACCCAGTACTTC. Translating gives CASSTSGSWETQYF.

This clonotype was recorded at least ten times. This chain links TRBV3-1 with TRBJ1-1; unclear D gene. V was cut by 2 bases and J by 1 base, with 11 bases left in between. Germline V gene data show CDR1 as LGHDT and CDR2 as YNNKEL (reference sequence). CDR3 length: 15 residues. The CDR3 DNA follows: TGTGCCAGCAGCCAATCGTTTCGCCGGAACACTGAAGCTTTCTTT. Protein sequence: CASSQSFRRNTEAFF. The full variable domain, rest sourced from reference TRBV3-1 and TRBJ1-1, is DTAVSQTPKYLVTQMGNDKSIKCEQNLGHDTMYWYKQDSKKFLKIMFSYNNKELIINETVPNRFSPKSPDKAHLNLHINSLELGDSAVYFCASSQSFRRNTEAFFGQGTRLTVV.

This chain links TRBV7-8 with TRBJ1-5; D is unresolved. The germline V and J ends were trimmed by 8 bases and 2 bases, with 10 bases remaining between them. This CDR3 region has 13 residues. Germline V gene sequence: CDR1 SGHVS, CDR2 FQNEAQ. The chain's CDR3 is CASQDRGNQPQHF. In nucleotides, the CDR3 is TGTGCCAGCCAGGATAGGGGCAATCAGCCCCAGCATTTT.

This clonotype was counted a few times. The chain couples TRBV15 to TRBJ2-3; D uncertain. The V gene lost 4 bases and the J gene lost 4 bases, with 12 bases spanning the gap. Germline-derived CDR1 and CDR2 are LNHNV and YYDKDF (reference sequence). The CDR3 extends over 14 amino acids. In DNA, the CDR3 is TGTGCCACCAGCAATAATAACCAACCAGATACGCAGTATTTT. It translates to CATSNNNQPDTQYF.

CDR3 residues: CASRPTSGGAQNIQYF. CDR3 in DNA: TGTGCCAGCAGACCTACTAGCGGGGGGGCCCAAAACATTCAGTACTTC. The chain recombines TRBV6-2 or TRBV6-3 with TRBJ2-4; 13 bases map to TRBD2. This CDR3 comprises 16 residues. Germline CDR1 is MNHEY and CDR2 is SVGEGT. J lost 5 bases, V lost 6 bases, and 7 bases had no gene match.

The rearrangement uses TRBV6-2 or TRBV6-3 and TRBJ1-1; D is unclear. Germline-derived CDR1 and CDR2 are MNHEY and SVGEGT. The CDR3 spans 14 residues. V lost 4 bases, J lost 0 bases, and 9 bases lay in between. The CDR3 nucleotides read TGTGCCAGCAGTTCGCCAACCATGAACACTGAAGCTTTCTTT. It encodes CASSSPTMNTEAFF.

Here the CDR3 reads CASSYRETQFYEQYF. The CDR3 DNA reads TGTGCCAGCAGTTACCGGGAAACTCAATTCTACGAGCAGTACTTC. V gene TRBV6-2 or TRBV6-3 combines with J gene TRBJ2-7; D might be TRBD2 (5 bases). This CDR3 contains 15 residues. V dropped 2 bases and J dropped 3 bases, with 14 bases sitting between them. CDR1 and CDR2 (germline): MNHEY, SVGEGT.

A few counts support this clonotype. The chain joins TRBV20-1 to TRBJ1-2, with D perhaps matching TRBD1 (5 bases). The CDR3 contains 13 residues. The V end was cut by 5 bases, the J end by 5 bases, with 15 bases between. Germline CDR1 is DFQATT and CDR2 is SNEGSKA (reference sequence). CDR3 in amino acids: CSASEQDSYGYTF. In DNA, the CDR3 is TGCAGTGCTTCCGAACAGGATTCGTATGGCTACACCTTC.

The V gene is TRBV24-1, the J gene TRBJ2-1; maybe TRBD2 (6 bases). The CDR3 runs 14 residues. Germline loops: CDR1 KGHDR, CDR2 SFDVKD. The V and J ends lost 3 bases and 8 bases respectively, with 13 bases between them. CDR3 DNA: TGTGCCACCAGTGATCCTCGGGTAGCGGATGAGCAGTTCTTC. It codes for CATSDPRVADEQFF.

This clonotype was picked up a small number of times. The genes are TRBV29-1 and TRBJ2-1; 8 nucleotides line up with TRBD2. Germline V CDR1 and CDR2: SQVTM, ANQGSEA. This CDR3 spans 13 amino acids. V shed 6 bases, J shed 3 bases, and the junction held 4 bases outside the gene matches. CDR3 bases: TGCAGCGTCGGGAGGGCCTACTACAATGAGCAGTTCTTC. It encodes CSVGRAYYNEQFF.

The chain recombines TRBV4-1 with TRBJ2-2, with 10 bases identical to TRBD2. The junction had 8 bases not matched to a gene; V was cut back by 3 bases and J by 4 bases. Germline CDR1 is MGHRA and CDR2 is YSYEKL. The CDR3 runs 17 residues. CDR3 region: CASSHPLAGAATGELFF. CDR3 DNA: TGCGCCAGCAGCCACCCCCTAGCGGGGGCGGCCACCGGGGAGCTGTTTTTT.

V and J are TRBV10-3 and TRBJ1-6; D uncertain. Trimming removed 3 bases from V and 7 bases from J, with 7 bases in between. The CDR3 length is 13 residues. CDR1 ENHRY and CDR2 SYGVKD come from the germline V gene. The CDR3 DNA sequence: TGTGCCATCAGTGACGTGGAGAATTCACCCCTCCACTTT. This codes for CAISDVENSPLHF.

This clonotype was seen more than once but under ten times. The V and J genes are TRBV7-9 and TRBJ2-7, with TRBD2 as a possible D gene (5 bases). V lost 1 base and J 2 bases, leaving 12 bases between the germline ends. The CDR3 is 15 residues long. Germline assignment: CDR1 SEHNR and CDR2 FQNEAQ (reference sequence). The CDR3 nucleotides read TGTGCCAGCAGCTTAGACACGGGATTCACCTACGAGCAGTACTTC. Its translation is CASSLDTGFTYEQYF.

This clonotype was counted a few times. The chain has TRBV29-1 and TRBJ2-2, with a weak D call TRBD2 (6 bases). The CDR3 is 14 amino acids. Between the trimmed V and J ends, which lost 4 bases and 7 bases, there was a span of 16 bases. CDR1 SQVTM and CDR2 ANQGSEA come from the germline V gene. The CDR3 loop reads CSVGWSHSGGELFF. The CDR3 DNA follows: TGCAGCGTTGGTTGGAGTCATAGCGGCGGGGAGCTGTTTTTT.

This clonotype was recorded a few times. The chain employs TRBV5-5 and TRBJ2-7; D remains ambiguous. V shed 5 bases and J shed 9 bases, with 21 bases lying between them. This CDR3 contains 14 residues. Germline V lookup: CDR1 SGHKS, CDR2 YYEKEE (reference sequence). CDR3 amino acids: CASRLRGLIERQYF. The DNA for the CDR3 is TGTGCCAGCAGATTAAGAGGCCTGATAGAGCGGCAGTACTTC.

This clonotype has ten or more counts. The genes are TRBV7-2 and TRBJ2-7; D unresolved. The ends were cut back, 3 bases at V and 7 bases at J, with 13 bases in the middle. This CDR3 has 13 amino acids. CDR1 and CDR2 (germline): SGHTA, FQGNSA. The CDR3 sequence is CASSLGWAGEQYF. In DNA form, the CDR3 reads TGTGCCAGCAGCTTGGGTTGGGCCGGGGAGCAGTACTTC.

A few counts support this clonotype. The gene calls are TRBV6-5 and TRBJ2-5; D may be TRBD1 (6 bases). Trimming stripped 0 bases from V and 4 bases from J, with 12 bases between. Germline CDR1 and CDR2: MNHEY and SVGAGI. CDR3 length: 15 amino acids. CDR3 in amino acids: CASSYSGLRGETQYF. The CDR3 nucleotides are TGTGCCAGCAGTTACTCGGGCCTCAGGGGAGAGACCCAGTACTTC.

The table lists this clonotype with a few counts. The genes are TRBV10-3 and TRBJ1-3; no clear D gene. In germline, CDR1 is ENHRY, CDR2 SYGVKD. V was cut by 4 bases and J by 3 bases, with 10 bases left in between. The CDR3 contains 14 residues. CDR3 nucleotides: TGTGCCATCAGTGGCGGCAGAGATGGAAACACCATATATTTT. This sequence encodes CAISGGRDGNTIYF.

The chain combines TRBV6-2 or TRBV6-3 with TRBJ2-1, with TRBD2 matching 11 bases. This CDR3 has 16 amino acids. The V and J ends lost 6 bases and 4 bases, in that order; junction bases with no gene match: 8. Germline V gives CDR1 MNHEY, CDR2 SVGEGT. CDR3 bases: TGTGCCAGCAGGGTAGGGACTAGCGGATTATACAATGAGCAGTTCTTC. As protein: CASRVGTSGLYNEQFF.

CDR3 in amino acids: CASSHPSRGVHSYNEQFF. CDR3 coding DNA: TGTGCCAGCAGCCACCCCAGCAGAGGGGTCCACTCCTACAATGAGCAGTTCTTC. This chain connects TRBV4-2 to TRBJ2-1; either TRBD1 or TRBD2 may supply D (5 bases each). V was trimmed by 3 bases and J by 0 bases, leaving 18 bases between them. Germline-derived CDR1 and CDR2 are LGHNA and YNFKEQ. The CDR3 loop spans 18 amino acids.

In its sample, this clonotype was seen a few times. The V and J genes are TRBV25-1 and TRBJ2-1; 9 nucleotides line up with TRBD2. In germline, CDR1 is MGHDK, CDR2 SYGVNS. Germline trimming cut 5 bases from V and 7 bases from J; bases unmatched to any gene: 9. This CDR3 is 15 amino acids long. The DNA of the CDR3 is TGTGCCAGCAGTCTAGATCTAGCGGGGAGGAATGAGCAGTTCTTC. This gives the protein CASSLDLAGRNEQFF.